One and the same sample provided the 8 T cell receptor beta chains below, sequenced in a study of post-analysis software for immune sequencing data. Whole-study findings and limits: When patients were compared with controls, roughly five TRBV segments were more frequent, TRBV5-6, TRBV5-1 and TRBV20-1 among them.

cDNA libraries of TCR beta carried unique molecular identifiers. Each CDR3 protein gets one entry after TCRdb re-called the PCR reads with MiXCR. In the table there are hundreds of thousands of distinct CDR3 sequences, 30% of which are singletons. The antigens of these receptors remain unknown. The sequencing sample was made of blood. The receptors stem from a girl under 18 with multiple sclerosis.

This clonotype came up a few times. This rearrangement joins TRBV4-3 to TRBJ2-2, with D unresolved. The CDR3 runs 15 residues. The ends were cut back, 4 bases at V and 0 bases at J, with 9 bases in the middle. Germline-derived CDR1 and CDR2 are LGHNA and YSLEER. CDR3 bases: TGCGCCAGCAGCCGTGACACTTCGAACACCGGGGAGCTGTTTTTT. It codes for CASSRDTSNTGELFF.

V gene TRBV28 combines with J gene TRBJ2-2; D gene ambiguous. Germline V CDR1 and CDR2: MDHEN, SYDVKM. The CDR3 is 16 amino acids. V gave up 6 bases and J gave up 3 bases, with 17 bases separating them. Here the CDR3 reads CASSSPLSFYTGELFF. CDR3 nucleotides: TGTGCCAGCAGCTCACCTTTATCATTCTACACCGGGGAGCTGTTTTTT.

This clonotype has only a few counts. The chain couples TRBV6-2 or TRBV6-3 to TRBJ2-7, with 10 bases identical to TRBD2. The length of the CDR3 is 14 residues. The germline CDR1 and CDR2 sequences are MNHEY and SVGEGT. J gave up 5 bases and V 11 bases, and 12 bases lay outside the gene matches. Here the CDR3 reads CASKLGLAYHEQYF. The CDR3 DNA reads TGTGCCTCCAAACTGGGACTAGCGTATCACGAGCAGTACTTC.

This clonotype was observed a handful of times. Here the CDR3 DNA reads TGTGCCAGCAGCCAAAGAAGGGGCGCCGAGCAGTACTTC. It codes for CASSQRRGAEQYF. The rearrangement joins TRBV6-5 to TRBJ2-7; tentative D call: TRBD1 (5 bases). V lost 6 bases and J 6 bases, leaving 15 bases between the germline ends. The germline V gene has CDR1 MNHEY and CDR2 SVGAGI. The CDR3 length is 13 residues.

This chain links TRBV6-1 with TRBJ2-3, with 11 bases fitting TRBD2. This CDR3 is 17 amino acids long. The V segment lost 6 bases and the J segment 6 bases; nucleotides outside the gene matches: 14. Germline CDR1 MNHNS, CDR2 SASEGT. CDR3 nucleotide sequence: TGTGCCAGCAGACGCGCAACACTAGCGGGGGTCGGGGATACGCAGTATTTT. Protein product: CASRRATLAGVGDTQYF.

For this clonotype: A read error may account for a junction end that differs from germline. The chain combines TRBV9 with TRBJ2-1; 11 nucleotides match TRBD2. In germline, CDR1 is SGDLS, CDR2 YYNGEE. The CDR3 consists of 19 residues. CDR3 sequence reads: CASSVGLAGTFSPYNKQFF. In nucleotides, the CDR3 is TGTGCCAGCAGCGTAGGACTAGCGGGAACGTTTAGCCCCTACAATAAGCAGTTCTTC.

This chain uses TRBV7-2 with TRBJ2-5; 9 bases align to TRBD2. With V trimmed by 4 bases and J by 5 bases, 8 bases remained unmatched. Germline V gene sequence: CDR1 SGHTA, CDR2 FQGNSA. The CDR3 length is 15 residues. DNA of the CDR3: TGTGCCAGCAGCTCCCTAGCGGGATCGGGCGAGACCCAGTACTTC. Its translation: CASSSLAGSGETQYF.

The gene calls are TRBV6-5 and TRBJ1-1; 8 bases agree with TRBD1. Germline CDR1 reads MNHEY; CDR2 reads SVGAGI. This CDR3 is built from 13 residues. V dropped 0 bases and J dropped 6; count of bases not matched to a gene: 0. In DNA, the CDR3 is TGTGCCAGCAGTTACTCGACAGGGGCTGAAGCTTTCTTT. Translation: CASSYSTGAEAFF.